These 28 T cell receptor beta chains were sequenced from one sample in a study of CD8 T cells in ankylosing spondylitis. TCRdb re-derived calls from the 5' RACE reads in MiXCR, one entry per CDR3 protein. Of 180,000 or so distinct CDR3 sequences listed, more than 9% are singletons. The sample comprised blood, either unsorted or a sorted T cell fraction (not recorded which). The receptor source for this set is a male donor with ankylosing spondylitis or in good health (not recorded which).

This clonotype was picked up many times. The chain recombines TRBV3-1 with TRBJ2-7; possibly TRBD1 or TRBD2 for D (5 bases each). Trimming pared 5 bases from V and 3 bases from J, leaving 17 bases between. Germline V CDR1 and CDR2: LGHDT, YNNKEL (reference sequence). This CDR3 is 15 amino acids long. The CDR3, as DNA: TGTGCCAGCAGCTACGGGACGCGAGGAGGCTACGAGCAGTACTTC. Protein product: CASSYGTRGGYEQYF.

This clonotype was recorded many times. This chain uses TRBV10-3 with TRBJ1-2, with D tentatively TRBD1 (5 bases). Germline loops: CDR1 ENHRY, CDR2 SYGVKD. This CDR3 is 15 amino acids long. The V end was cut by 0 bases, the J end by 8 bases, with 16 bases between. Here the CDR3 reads CAISESAGIGKGYTF. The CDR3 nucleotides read TGTGCCATCAGTGAGTCGGCAGGGATCGGAAAAGGCTACACCTTC.

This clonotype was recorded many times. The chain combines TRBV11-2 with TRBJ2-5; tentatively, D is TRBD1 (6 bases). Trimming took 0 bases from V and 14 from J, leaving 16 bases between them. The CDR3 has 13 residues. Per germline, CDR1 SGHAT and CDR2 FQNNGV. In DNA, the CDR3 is TGTGCCAGCAGCTTAGATAGGGGGAAGTTCCGATACTTC. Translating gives CASSLDRGKFRYF.

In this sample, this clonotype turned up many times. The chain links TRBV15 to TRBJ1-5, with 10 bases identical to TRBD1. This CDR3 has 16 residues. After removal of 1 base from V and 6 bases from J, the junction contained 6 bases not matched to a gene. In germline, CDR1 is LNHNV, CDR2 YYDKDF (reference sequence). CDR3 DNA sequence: TGTGCCACCAGCAGAGCCACCGGGACAGGGGCTCAGCCCCAGCATTTT. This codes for CATSRATGTGAQPQHF.

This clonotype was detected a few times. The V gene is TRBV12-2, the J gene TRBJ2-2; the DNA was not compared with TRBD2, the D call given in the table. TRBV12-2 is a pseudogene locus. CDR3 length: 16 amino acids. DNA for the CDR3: TGTGCAAGTCGCAAATGGGGCTACCGGGACCCCGGGGAGCTGTTTTTT. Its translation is CASRKWGYRDPGELFF.

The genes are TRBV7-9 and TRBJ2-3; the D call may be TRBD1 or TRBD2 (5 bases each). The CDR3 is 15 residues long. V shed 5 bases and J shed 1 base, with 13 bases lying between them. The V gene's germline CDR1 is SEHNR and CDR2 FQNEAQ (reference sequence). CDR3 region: CASSRSVGGTDTQYF. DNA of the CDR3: TGTGCCAGCAGCCGTAGTGTGGGGGGCACAGATACGCAGTATTTT.

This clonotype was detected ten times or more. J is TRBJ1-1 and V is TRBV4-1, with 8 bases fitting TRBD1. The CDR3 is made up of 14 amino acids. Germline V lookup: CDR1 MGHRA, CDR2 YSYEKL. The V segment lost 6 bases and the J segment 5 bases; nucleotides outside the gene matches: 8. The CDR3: CASRLAGGKTEAFF. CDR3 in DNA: TGCGCCAGCAGACTTGCAGGGGGCAAAACTGAAGCTTTCTTT.

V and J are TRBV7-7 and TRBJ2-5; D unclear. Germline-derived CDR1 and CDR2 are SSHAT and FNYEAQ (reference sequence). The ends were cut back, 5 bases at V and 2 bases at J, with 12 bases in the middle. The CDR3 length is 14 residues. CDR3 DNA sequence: TGTGCCAGCAGCCCAGCTAGGGTTCAAGAGACCCAGTACTTC. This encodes CASSPARVQETQYF.

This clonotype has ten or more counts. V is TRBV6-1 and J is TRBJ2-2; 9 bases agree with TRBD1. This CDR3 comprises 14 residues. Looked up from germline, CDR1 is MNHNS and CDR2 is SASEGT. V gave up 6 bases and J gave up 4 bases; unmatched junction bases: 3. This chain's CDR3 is CASSRGQGTGELFF. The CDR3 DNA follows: TGTGCCAGCAGCCGGGGACAGGGCACCGGGGAGCTGTTTTTT.

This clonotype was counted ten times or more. This chain's CDR3 is CAISDVASSIGTQYF. The CDR3 DNA is TGTGCCATCAGTGACGTAGCGAGCAGTATTGGGACGCAGTATTTT. J is TRBJ2-3 and V is TRBV10-3, with a tentative D call TRBD2 (5 bases). The CDR3 has 15 amino acids. V lost 3 bases and J lost 9, with 19 bases in between. Germline V lookup: CDR1 ENHRY, CDR2 SYGVKD.

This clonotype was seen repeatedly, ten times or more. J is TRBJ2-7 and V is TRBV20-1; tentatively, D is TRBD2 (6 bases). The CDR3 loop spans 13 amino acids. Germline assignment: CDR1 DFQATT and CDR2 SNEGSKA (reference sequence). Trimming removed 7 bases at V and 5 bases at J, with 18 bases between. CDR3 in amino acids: CSVAAPLGHEQYF. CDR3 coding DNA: TGCAGTGTAGCGGCCCCTCTGGGCCACGAGCAGTACTTC.

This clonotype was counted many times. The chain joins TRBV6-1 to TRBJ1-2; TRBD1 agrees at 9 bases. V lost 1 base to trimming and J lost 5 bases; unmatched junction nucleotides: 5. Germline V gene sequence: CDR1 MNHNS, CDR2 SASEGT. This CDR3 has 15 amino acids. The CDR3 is CASSEEGQGIYGYTF. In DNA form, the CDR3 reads TGTGCCAGCAGTGAAGAAGGACAGGGGATATATGGCTACACCTTC.

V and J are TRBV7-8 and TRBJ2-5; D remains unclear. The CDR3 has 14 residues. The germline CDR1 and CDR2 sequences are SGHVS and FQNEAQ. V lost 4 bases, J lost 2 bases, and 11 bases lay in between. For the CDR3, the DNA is TGTGCCAGCAGCTCTCGGCGGTCTCAAGAGACCCAGTACTTC. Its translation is CASSSRRSQETQYF.

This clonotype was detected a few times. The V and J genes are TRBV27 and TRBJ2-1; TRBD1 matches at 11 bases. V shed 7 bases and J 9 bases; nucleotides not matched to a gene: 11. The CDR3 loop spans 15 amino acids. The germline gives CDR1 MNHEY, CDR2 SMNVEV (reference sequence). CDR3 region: CASTFGDRGIGEQFF. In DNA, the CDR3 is TGTGCCAGCACCTTTGGGGACAGGGGGATCGGTGAGCAGTTCTTC.

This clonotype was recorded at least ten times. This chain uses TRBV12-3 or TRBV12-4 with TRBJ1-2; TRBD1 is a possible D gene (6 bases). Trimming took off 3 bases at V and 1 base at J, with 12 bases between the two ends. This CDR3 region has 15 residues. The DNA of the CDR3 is TGTGCCAGCAGTTTGGGAGGGGGAAGTAACTATGGCTACACCTTC. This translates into CASSLGGGSNYGYTF.

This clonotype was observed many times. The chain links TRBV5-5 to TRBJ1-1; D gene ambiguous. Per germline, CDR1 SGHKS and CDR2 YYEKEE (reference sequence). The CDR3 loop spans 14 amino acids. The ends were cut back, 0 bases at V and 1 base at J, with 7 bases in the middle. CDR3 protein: CASSLDSWNTEAFF. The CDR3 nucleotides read TGTGCCAGCAGCTTGGACAGTTGGAACACTGAAGCTTTCTTT.

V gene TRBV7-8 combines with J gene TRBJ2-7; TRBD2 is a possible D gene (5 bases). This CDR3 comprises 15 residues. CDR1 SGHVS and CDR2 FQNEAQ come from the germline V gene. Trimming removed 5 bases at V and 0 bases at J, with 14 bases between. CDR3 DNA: TGTGCCAGCAGCCTTACTCGGGGAACCTCCTACGAGCAGTACTTC. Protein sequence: CASSLTRGTSYEQYF.

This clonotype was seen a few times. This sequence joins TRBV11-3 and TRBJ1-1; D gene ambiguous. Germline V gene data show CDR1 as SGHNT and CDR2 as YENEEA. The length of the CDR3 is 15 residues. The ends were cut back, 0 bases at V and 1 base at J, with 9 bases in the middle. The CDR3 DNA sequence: TGTGCCAGCAGCTTAGATGCCTGGACGAACACTGAAGCTTTCTTT. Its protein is CASSLDAWTNTEAFF.

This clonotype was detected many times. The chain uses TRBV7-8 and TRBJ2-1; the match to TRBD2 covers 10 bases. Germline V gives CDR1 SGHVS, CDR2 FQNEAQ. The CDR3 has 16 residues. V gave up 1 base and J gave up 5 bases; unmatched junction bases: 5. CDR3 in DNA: TGTGCCAGCAGCTTAGATCGCCTAGCGGGAGACAATGAGCAGTTCTTC. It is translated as CASSLDRLAGDNEQFF.

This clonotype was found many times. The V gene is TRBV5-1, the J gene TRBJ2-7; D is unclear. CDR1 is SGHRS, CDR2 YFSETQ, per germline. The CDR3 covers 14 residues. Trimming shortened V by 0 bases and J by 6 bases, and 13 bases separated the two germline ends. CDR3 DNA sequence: TGCGCCAGCAGCTTGGTCTCTGGCCGGTCCGAGCAGTACTTC. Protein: CASSLVSGRSEQYF.

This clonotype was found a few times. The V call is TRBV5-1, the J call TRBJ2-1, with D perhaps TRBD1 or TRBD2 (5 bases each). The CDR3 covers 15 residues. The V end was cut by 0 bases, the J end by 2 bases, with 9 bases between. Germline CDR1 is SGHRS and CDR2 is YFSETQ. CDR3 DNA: TGCGCCAGCAGCTTGGGGGACCTCACCTACAATGAGCAGTTCTTC. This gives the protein CASSLGDLTYNEQFF. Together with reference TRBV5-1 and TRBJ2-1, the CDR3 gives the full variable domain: KAGVTQTPRYLIKTRGQQVTLSCSPISGHRSVSWYQQTPGQGLQFLFEYFSETQRNKGNFPGRFSGRQFSNSRSEMNVSTLELGDSALYLCASSLGDLTYNEQFFGPGTRLTVL.

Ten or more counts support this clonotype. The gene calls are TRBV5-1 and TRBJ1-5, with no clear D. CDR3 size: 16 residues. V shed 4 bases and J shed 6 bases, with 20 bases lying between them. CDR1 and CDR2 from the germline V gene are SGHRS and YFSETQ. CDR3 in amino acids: CASSESPAETPQPQHF. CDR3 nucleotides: TGCGCCAGCAGCGAGAGTCCCGCGGAGACACCTCAGCCCCAGCATTTT.

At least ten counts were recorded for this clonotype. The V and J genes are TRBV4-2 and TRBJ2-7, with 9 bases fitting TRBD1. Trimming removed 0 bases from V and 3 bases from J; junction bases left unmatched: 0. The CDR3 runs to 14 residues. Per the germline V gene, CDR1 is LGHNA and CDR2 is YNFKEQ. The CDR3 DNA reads TGTGCCAGCAGCCAAGAGGGACAGGGCTACGAGCAGTACTTC. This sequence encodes CASSQEGQGYEQYF.

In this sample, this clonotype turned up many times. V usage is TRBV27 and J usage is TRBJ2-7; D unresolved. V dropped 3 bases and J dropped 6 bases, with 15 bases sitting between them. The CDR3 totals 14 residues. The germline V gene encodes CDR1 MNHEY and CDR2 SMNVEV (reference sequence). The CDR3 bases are TGTGCCAGCAGTTTTTATTCGGATGGTCTCGAGCAGTACTTC. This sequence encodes CASSFYSDGLEQYF.

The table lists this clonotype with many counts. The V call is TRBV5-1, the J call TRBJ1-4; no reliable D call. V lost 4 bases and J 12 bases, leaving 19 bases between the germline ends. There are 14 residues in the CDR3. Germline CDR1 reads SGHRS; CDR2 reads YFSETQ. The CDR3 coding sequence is TGCGCCAGCAGCGAAACCGGGAGGAGCGGAGAACTGTTTTTT. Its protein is CASSETGRSGELFF.

CDR3 nucleotide sequence: TGTGCCAGCAGCCCGACCGGGACAGGGGACAATGAGCAGTTCTTC. It codes for CASSPTGTGDNEQFF. The chain couples TRBV5-5 to TRBJ2-1, with 10 bases lining up with TRBD1. This CDR3 is built from 15 residues. Germline V CDR1 and CDR2: SGHKS, YYEKEE (reference sequence). V lost 4 bases and J lost 5; bases outside the gene matches: 6. Full variable domain (outside the CDR3, taken from reference TRBV5-5 and TRBJ2-1): DAGVTQSPTHLIKTRGQQVTLRCSPISGHKSVSWYQQVLGQGPQFIFQYYEKEERGRGNFPDRFSARQFPNYSSELNVNALLLGDSALYLCASSPTGTGDNEQFFGPGTRLTVL.

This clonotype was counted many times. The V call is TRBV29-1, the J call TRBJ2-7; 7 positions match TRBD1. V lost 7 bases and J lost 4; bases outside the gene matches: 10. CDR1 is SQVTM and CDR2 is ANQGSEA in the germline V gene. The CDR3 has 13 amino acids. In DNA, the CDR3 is TGCAGCGCGACCCGGGACAGACTTTACGAGCAGTACTTC. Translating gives CSATRDRLYEQYF.

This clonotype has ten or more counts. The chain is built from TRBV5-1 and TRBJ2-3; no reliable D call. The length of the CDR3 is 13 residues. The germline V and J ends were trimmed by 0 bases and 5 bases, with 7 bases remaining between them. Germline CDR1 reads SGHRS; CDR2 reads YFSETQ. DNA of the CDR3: TGCGCCAGCAGCTTGGAGTCCGGAGATACGCAGTATTTT. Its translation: CASSLESGDTQYF.